Listed here are 20 T cell receptor beta chains from one sample, sequenced in a study of healthy donors' naive CD4 and CD8 T cells. TCR libraries were built from approximately 0.45 ug of total RNA by linear amplification. TCRdb reprocessed the reads via MiXCR and lists one record per CDR3 protein. The profile shows about 200,000 distinct CDR3 sequences, nearly 75% of them singletons. The sequencing input was naive CD4+ and CD8+ T cells sorted from blood, pooled from several donors. These receptors all come from a pool of human donors in good health; the sample pools cells from several healthy donors.

This clonotype has only one observation. The genes are TRBV6-5 and TRBJ2-7, with 10 positions matching TRBD1. With 5 bases clipped from V and 6 bases from J, the junction kept 13 bases outside the gene matches. The CDR3 spans 16 residues. Germline lookup yields CDR1 MNHEY and CDR2 SVGAGI. The CDR3 reads CASSSPGQGKACEQYF. The CDR3 DNA reads TGTGCCAGCAGTAGCCCGGGACAGGGGAAAGCTTGCGAGCAGTACTTC.

J is TRBJ1-6 and V is TRBV7-8, with D perhaps matching TRBD1 (5 bases). CDR3 length: 14 amino acids. Germline-derived CDR1 and CDR2 are SGHVS and FQNEAQ. Between the trimmed V and J ends, which lost 2 bases and 5 bases, there was a span of 7 bases. In DNA form, the CDR3 reads TGTGCCAGCAGCTTAATGGGGGATAATTCACCCCTCCACTTT. Translating it yields CASSLMGDNSPLHF.

This chain connects TRBV19 to TRBJ2-1; D might be TRBD1 (5 bases). Looked up from germline, CDR1 is LNHDA and CDR2 is SQIVND (reference sequence). This CDR3 has 14 amino acids. The V and J ends lost 2 bases and 5 bases respectively, with 10 bases between them. The CDR3 reads CASSISRANNEQFF. The CDR3 DNA follows: TGTGCCAGTAGTATAAGCAGGGCGAACAATGAGCAGTTCTTC. The whole variable domain, remainder taken from reference TRBV19 and TRBJ2-1, is DGGITQSPKYLFRKEGQNVTLSCEQNLNHDAMYWYRQDPGQGLRLIYYSQIVNDFQKGDIAEGYSVSREKKESFPLTVTSAQKNPTAFYLCASSISRANNEQFFGPGTRLTVL.

This chain connects TRBV20-1 to TRBJ1-4; TRBD1 agrees at 7 bases. Losses at the gene ends were 6 bases for V and 4 bases for J; bases not matched to a gene: 5. The CDR3 is made up of 13 amino acids. Germline values: CDR1 DFQATT, CDR2 SNEGSKA (reference sequence). This CDR3 is CSAKDRINEKLFF. DNA for the CDR3: TGCAGTGCCAAGGACAGGATTAATGAAAAACTGTTTTTT.

This clonotype was detected only a few times. The chain uses TRBV30 and TRBJ1-1, with TRBD1 matching over 9 bases. Looked up from germline, CDR1 is GTSNPN and CDR2 is SVGIG (reference sequence). The CDR3 spans 15 residues. J gave up 6 bases and V 1 base, and 9 bases lay outside the gene matches. CDR3 in DNA: TGTGCCTGGAGTGCCTTAGGGACAGGGAGGTCTGAAGCTTTCTTT. Its protein is CAWSALGTGRSEAFF.

The chain combines TRBV6-5 with TRBJ1-1, with TRBD1 identical over 8 bases. Losses at the gene ends were 6 bases for V and 2 bases for J; bases not matched to a gene: 8. Germline loops: CDR1 MNHEY, CDR2 SVGAGI. This CDR3 is built from 15 residues. The CDR3 is CASRCGQGVNTEAFF. Here the CDR3 DNA reads TGTGCCAGCAGGTGCGGACAGGGCGTAAACACTGAAGCTTTCTTT.

The chain carries TRBV6-5 and TRBJ1-2; 7 bases agree with TRBD1. CDR1 is MNHEY and CDR2 is SVGAGI in the germline V gene. This CDR3 contains 15 residues. V trimming: 1 base; J trimming: 5 bases; junction bases outside the gene matches: 7. The DNA of the CDR3 is TGTGCCAGCAGTTACTACTGGGACAGCGGTTATGGCTACACCTTC. It yields the protein CASSYYWDSGYGYTF.

V is TRBV6-2 or TRBV6-3 and J is TRBJ2-4; D remains unclear. Trimming pared 4 bases from V and 6 bases from J, leaving 10 bases between. This CDR3 comprises 13 residues. Germline values: CDR1 MNHEY, CDR2 SVGEGT. The CDR3 DNA reads TGTGCCAGCAGTTCCTCCAACATAAACATTCAGTACTTC. Its translation: CASSSSNINIQYF.

This clonotype showed up just a few times. One junction end disagrees with the germline gene, perhaps due to a read error. V and J are TRBV5-1 and TRBJ2-7, with D tentatively TRBD2 (5 bases). CDR3 length: 13 residues. The germline V gene encodes CDR1 SGHRS and CDR2 YFSETQ. The CDR3 here is CASSLASSYEQYF. The CDR3, as DNA: TGTGCCAGCAGCCTAGCCTCGTCCTACGAGCAGTACTTC.

A few counts support this clonotype. The V and J genes are TRBV20-1 and TRBJ2-7, with 8 bases identical to TRBD2. The trim removed 4 bases at V and 4 bases at J, leaving 12 bases unmatched. The CDR3 runs to 15 residues. CDR1 and CDR2 from the germline V gene are DFQATT and SNEGSKA (reference sequence). CDR3 sequence reads: CSAIRAGVAEYEQYF. CDR3 in DNA: TGCAGTGCTATAAGAGCGGGAGTGGCAGAGTACGAGCAGTACTTC.

This sequence joins TRBV29-1 and TRBJ2-7; D is undetermined. Germline CDR1 and CDR2: SQVTM and ANQGSEA. The CDR3 is 15 residues long. The V and J ends lost 4 bases and 0 bases respectively, with 16 bases between them. CDR3 amino acids: CSVVRSGPASYEQYF. The CDR3 nucleotides are TGCAGCGTTGTTCGATCCGGGCCGGCCTCCTACGAGCAGTACTTC.

V usage is TRBV11-2 and J usage is TRBJ2-1; possible D gene TRBD2, 5 bases. Germline V lookup: CDR1 SGHAT, CDR2 FQNNGV. CDR3 size: 13 residues. V was pared by 6 bases and J by 4 bases, with 10 bases between. This chain's CDR3 is CASRGAVYNEQFF. The CDR3 bases are TGTGCCAGCAGGGGAGCAGTTTACAATGAGCAGTTCTTC. Full variable domain (outside the CDR3, taken from reference TRBV11-2 and TRBJ2-1): EAGVAQSPRYKIIEKRQSVAFWCNPISGHATLYWYQQILGQGPKLLIQFQNNGVVDDSQLPKDRFSAERLKGVDSTLKIQPAKLEDSAVYLCASRGAVYNEQFFGPGTRLTVL.

The chain recombines TRBV2 with TRBJ1-5, with D perhaps TRBD1 (6 bases). With 5 bases removed from V and 3 bases from J, the gap between germline ends came to 11 bases. This CDR3 comprises 14 residues. In germline, CDR1 is SNHLY, CDR2 FYNNEI. CDR3 DNA sequence: TGTGCCAGCAGTACAGGGTTTCCCAATCAGCCCCAGCATTTT. As protein: CASSTGFPNQPQHF.

Only one count was recorded for this clonotype. V and J are TRBV4-1 and TRBJ2-1; the D call may be TRBD1 or TRBD2 (5 bases each). The CDR3 totals 15 residues. CDR1 is MGHRA and CDR2 is YSYEKL in the germline V gene. V was clipped by 0 bases and J by 3 bases, with 9 bases between them. CDR3 DNA: TGCGCCAGCAGCCAAGAGGGGGTCGGCTACAATGAGCAGTTCTTC. Its protein product is CASSQEGVGYNEQFF.

Concerning this clonotype itself: The junction and the germline gene differ at one end; a read error may be behind it. The chain joins TRBV30 to TRBJ2-5; a weak D match, TRBD1 (5 bases). This CDR3 has 14 amino acids. Germline V gene data show CDR1 as GTSNPN and CDR2 as SVGIG (reference sequence). As DNA, the CDR3 is TGTGCCTGGAGTGTACAGGCGCTGCAAGAGGCCCAGTACTTC. Protein: CAWSVQALQEAQYF.

This clonotype came up once. V is TRBV29-1 and J is TRBJ1-2; perhaps TRBD1 as D (6 bases). The V gene lost 6 bases and the J gene lost 0 bases, with 11 bases spanning the gap. Germline V gene data show CDR1 as SQVTM and CDR2 as ANQGSEA. There are 13 residues in the CDR3. The CDR3 DNA is TGCAGCGTCGAGGACAGTTCTAACTATGGCTACACCTTC. It yields the protein CSVEDSSNYGYTF.

The chain joins TRBV20-1 to TRBJ2-7; 11 nucleotides line up with TRBD1. Trimming at V came to 5 bases and at J to 7 bases, leaving 10 bases not matched to a gene. The CDR3 consists of 14 residues. CDR1 and CDR2 from the germline V gene are DFQATT and SNEGSKA (reference sequence). CDR3 protein: CSAGRTGGVGEQYF. DNA of the CDR3: TGCAGTGCTGGTCGGACAGGGGGCGTGGGGGAGCAGTACTTC.

The V and J genes are TRBV18 and TRBJ1-1; possibly TRBD1 for D (5 bases). The CDR3 is 13 amino acids. Germline CDR1 and CDR2: KGHSH and LQKENI. Trimming took off 3 bases at V and 3 bases at J, with 8 bases between the two ends. This CDR3 reads CASSPGGDTEAFF. CDR3 nucleotides: TGTGCCAGCTCACCTGGAGGGGACACTGAAGCTTTCTTT.

The gene calls are TRBV10-3 and TRBJ2-1; 8 bases agree with TRBD2. Trimming removed 6 bases from V and 0 bases from J; junction bases left unmatched: 16. The CDR3 has 19 residues. Germline lookup yields CDR1 ENHRY and CDR2 SYGVKD. CDR3 residues: CAIRASGLAGTSSYNEQFF. CDR3 nucleotide sequence: TGTGCCATCAGGGCCTCGGGGTTAGCGGGGACCTCCTCCTACAATGAGCAGTTCTTC.

This clonotype has a single count. The chain couples TRBV27 to TRBJ2-5; 7 bases map to TRBD1. Trimming at V came to 0 bases and at J to 4 bases, leaving 5 bases not matched to a gene. Germline CDR1 is MNHEY and CDR2 is SMNVEV (reference sequence). This CDR3 region has 15 residues. CDR3 in DNA: TGTGCCAGCAGTTTATCGGGGACAGCGATAGAGACCCAGTACTTC. Its translation: CASSLSGTAIETQYF.